The present entry profiles one TCR beta chain with its context. The record originates from a study of blood T cell repertoires in COVID-19. Study in general: The study drew acute and convalescent COVID-19 samples from the United States, Italy and Spain. Sample material is recorded as cDNA or gDNA derived from T cells, B-cell-depleted T cells, or PBMCs.

This CDR3 region has 13 residues. Germline CDR1 and CDR2: KGHSH and LQKENI. V was shortened by 5 bases and J by 0 bases, with 4 bases between the two germline ends. Original handling: Nucleated cell counts were estimated from reference gene primer amplification. Measured with immunoSEQ multiplex PCR; TCRdb has only the in-frame clones, and not every one. Clonal size and the V and J genes are those of that table, whereas D and trimming came from the DNA. The sample shows 100,000 or so clones, 85% of them seen only once. Sample: peripheral blood. V and J are TRBV18 and TRBJ2-2; no clear D gene. The sequence came from a man in his forties or fifties with acute or convalescent COVID-19. The CDR3 protein is CASSTSNTGELFF. CDR3 DNA sequence: TGTGCCAGCTCAACTTCGAACACCGGGGAGCTGTTTTTT.